The clone carrying this T cell receptor beta chain was seen only a few times. The sample comes from a study of identical twins' blood T cells. V lost 6 bases to trimming and J lost 8 bases, with 13 bases between them. Germline V gene sequence: CDR1 DFQATT, CDR2 SNEGSKA (reference sequence). The CDR3 has 11 amino acids. TCRdb reanalysed the 5' RACE reads using MiXCR and keeps one entry per CDR3 protein. The table records 300,000 to 450,000 distinct CDR3 sequences, 28% of them present only once. The chain joins TRBV20-1 to TRBJ1-1; D remains unclear. Input material: PBMCs. The TCR was taken from a woman between 18 and 55 years old in good health. Here the CDR3 DNA reads TGCAGTGCCGAAAACTACAAAGAAGCTTTCTTT. Encoded protein: CSAENYKEAFF.